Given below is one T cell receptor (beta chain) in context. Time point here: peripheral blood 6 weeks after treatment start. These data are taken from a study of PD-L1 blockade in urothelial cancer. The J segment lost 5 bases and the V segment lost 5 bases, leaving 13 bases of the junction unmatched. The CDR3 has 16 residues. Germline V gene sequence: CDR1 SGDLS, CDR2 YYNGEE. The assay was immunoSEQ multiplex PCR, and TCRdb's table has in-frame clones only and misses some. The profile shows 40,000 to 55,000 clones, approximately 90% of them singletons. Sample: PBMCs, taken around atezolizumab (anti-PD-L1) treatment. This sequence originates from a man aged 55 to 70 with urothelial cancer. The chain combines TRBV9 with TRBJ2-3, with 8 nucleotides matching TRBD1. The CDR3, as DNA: TGTGCCAGCAGTTCAGGGGGCCCAAGAGCGGAAGATACGCAGTATTTT. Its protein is CASSSGGPRAEDTQYF.